Listed below are T cell receptor beta chains from one sample, sequenced in a study of blood T cell repertoires in COVID-19. Data came from immunoSEQ multiplex PCR; TCRdb stores just in-frame clones and leaves some out. The sample holds 320,000 or so clones, about 90% seen once. Sequences were obtained from PBMCs or T cells enriched from blood (not recorded which). The receptors were sampled from a woman aged 25 to 39 who had recovered from COVID-19. Both conserved end residues are part of each CDR3. D genes are given only for firm matches. Clone size is not always given. Where it is, it says once, few, many or a class for expanded clones.

size,J,D,V,CDR3,DNA
-,TRBJ2-2,-,TRBV7-2,CASSWGLVGELFF,TGTGCCAGCAGCTGGGGACTGGTCGGGGAGCTGTTTTTT
once,TRBJ2-7,TRBD1,TRBV6-2/TRBV6-3,CASSSGTGYGNEQYF,TGTGCCAGCAGTTCCGGGACAGGTTATGGGAACGAGCAGTACTTC
-,TRBJ1-5,-,TRBV24-1,CATRGSDSNQPQHF,TGTGCCACCAGGGGGAGTGATAGCAATCAGCCCCAGCATTTT
few,TRBJ2-7,-,TRBV7-2,CASSLVTGQLYEQYF,TGTGCCAGCAGCTTGGTAACAGGGCAACTTTACGAGCAGTACTTC
-,TRBJ1-4,-,TRBV7-8,CASSLARVGIRSEKLFF,TGTGCCAGCAGCTTAGCGAGGGTGGGGATACGGAGTGAAAAACTGTTTTTT
-,TRBJ2-2,-,TRBV5-5,CASSTSGVAGELFF,TGTGCCAGCAGCACGTCAGGGGTAGCCGGGGAGCTGTTTTTT
-,TRBJ2-7,TRBD1,TRBV29-1,CSVGEVGQGARQYF,TGCAGCGTTGGAGAGGTGGGACAGGGGGCGCGCCAGTACTTC
once,TRBJ2-7,TRBD1,TRBV7-9,CASSRTGGEQYF,TGTGCCAGCAGCCGGACAGGGGGTGAGCAGTACTTC
-,TRBJ1-4,TRBD1,TRBV12-3/TRBV12-4,CASSYRQGEKLFF,TGTGCCAGCAGCTACCGACAGGGAGAAAAACTGTTTTTT
-,TRBJ2-3,TRBD1,TRBV19,CASSLRQGFTDTQYF,TGTGCCAGTAGCCTTAGACAGGGTTTCACAGATACGCAGTATTTT
-,TRBJ2-1,TRBD2,TRBV5-4,CASSYGSLAERNEQFF,TGTGCCAGCAGCTATGGTTCACTAGCGGAACGCAATGAGCAGTTCTTC
-,TRBJ1-5,-,TRBV28,CASSPTGSQGNQPQHF,TGTGCCAGCAGTCCCACCGGGTCTCAGGGAAACCAGCCCCAGCATTTT
-,TRBJ2-1,-,TRBV24-1,CATSAPSTISNEQFF,TGTGCCACCAGTGCCCCCTCGACTATTTCCAATGAGCAGTTCTTC
-,TRBJ1-4,-,TRBV12-3/TRBV12-4,CATSFRPNEKLFF,TGTGCCACCTCGTTCAGGCCCAATGAAAAACTGTTTTTT
-,TRBJ1-5,-,TRBV28,CASHSPNQPQHF,TGTGCCAGCCATAGCCCCAATCAGCCCCAGCATTTT
once,TRBJ2-1,TRBD2,TRBV7-2,CASSLAWGGDEQFF,TGTGCCAGCAGCTTAGCCTGGGGGGGGGATGAGCAGTTCTTC
-,TRBJ1-5,-,TRBV2,CASSRGRNSNQPQHF,TGTGCCAGCAGTAGGGGCAGAAATAGCAATCAGCCCCAGCATTTT
-,TRBJ2-7,TRBD2,TRBV7-8,CATARGGAYEQYF,TGTGCCACCGCACGGGGGGGGGCCTACGAGCAGTACTTC
once,TRBJ2-2,TRBD1,TRBV4-1,CASSQEAQGERTGELFF,TGCGCCAGCAGCCAAGAAGCACAGGGGGAGAGGACCGGGGAGCTGTTTTTT
-,TRBJ2-3,-,TRBV7-9,CASSPILALTDTQYF,TGTGCCAGCAGCCCAATTCTGGCTCTCACAGATACGCAGTATTTT
few,TRBJ2-3,TRBD2,TRBV6-1,CASSEAVAGGTDTQYF,TGTGCCAGCAGTGAAGCAGTAGCGGGGGGAACAGATACGCAGTATTTT
-,TRBJ2-7,-,TRBV21-1,CAPTGGLIVYEQYF,TGTGCCCCGACGGGGGGCCTAATAGTCTACGAGCAGTACTTC
-,TRBJ2-1,TRBD2,TRBV9,CASSARLAGRIEQFF,TGTGCCAGCAGCGCCCGACTAGCGGGTCGCATCGAGCAGTTCTTC
-,TRBJ1-3,-,TRBV29-1,CSASSRSGNTIYF,TGCAGCGCCTCGAGCCGCTCTGGAAACACCATATATTTT
-,TRBJ2-2,TRBD2,TRBV7-2,CASSRGLAGGNTGELFF,TGTGCCAGCAGCCGTGGACTAGCGGGGGGGAACACCGGGGAGCTGTTTTTT
-,TRBJ2-7,TRBD1,TRBV27,CASRGTGAYEQYF,TGTGCCAGCAGGGGGACAGGGGCCTACGAGCAGTACTTC
-,TRBJ2-3,-,TRBV15,CATSRVTRGGADTQYF,TGTGCCACCAGCAGAGTCACGAGGGGGGGGGCGGATACGCAGTATTTT
once,TRBJ1-1,TRBD1,TRBV6-4,CASKSYRGNTEAFF,TGTGCCAGCAAATCTTACAGGGGGAACACTGAAGCTTTCTTT
-,TRBJ2-7,-,TRBV10-3,CAISKPGVSSYEQYF,TGTGCCATCAGTAAGCCGGGAGTTAGCTCCTACGAGCAGTACTTC
-,TRBJ2-1,TRBD1,TRBV5-1,CASSATGTGGEQFF,TGCGCCAGCAGCGCCACCGGGACAGGGGGTGAGCAGTTCTTC
-,TRBJ1-4,TRBD1,TRBV24-1,CATSDFWGQSAVLTNEKLFF,TGTGCCACCAGTGATTTTTGGGGACAGTCGGCCGTGTTGACTAATGAAAAACTGTTTTTT
-,TRBJ2-3,TRBD2,TRBV25-1,CASETLAGGATDTQYF,TGTGCCAGCGAGACTTTAGCGGGGGGGGCCACGGATACGCAGTATTTT
-,TRBJ2-1,-,TRBV6-6,CASKQGRPYNEQFF,TGTGCCAGCAAACAGGGGAGGCCCTACAATGAGCAGTTCTTC
-,TRBJ1-4,TRBD1,TRBV10-2,CASRNLNRGANEKLFF,TGCGCCAGCAGGAACCTGAACAGGGGCGCTAATGAAAAACTGTTTTTT
once,TRBJ1-1,TRBD1,TRBV6-1,CASSERTGIYEAFF,TGTGCCAGCAGTGAAAGGACAGGGATATATGAAGCTTTCTTT
-,TRBJ1-1,TRBD1,TRBV18,CASSPDRDAEAFF,TGTGCCAGCTCACCGGACAGGGACGCTGAAGCTTTCTTT
-,TRBJ2-4,-,TRBV2,CASSEGTGNIQYF,TGTGCCAGCAGTGAAGGCACGGGGAACATTCAGTACTTC
-,TRBJ2-1,-,TRBV5-8,CASSLFSGQTYYNEQFF,TGTGCCAGCAGCTTGTTTTCCGGACAGACATACTACAATGAGCAGTTCTTC
few,TRBJ1-1,-,TRBV19,CASSSSGFTEAFF,TGTGCCAGTAGTTCTTCAGGATTTACTGAAGCTTTCTTT
-,TRBJ2-1,TRBD2,TRBV11-2,CASSLGTRGGPYNEQFF,TGTGCCAGCAGCTTAGGAACGCGGGGGGGTCCTTACAATGAGCAGTTCTTC
-,TRBJ1-4,TRBD1,TRBV18,CASSPGQSQEKLFF,TGTGCCAGCTCACCGGGACAGAGTCAGGAAAAACTGTTTTTT
-,TRBJ1-2,-,TRBV28,CASSLLAQNYGYTF,TGTGCCAGCAGTTTATTAGCACAAAACTATGGCTACACCTTC
-,TRBJ1-4,TRBD1,TRBV7-9,CASSFGTGAEKLFF,TGTGCCAGCAGCTTTGGGACAGGGGCTGAAAAACTGTTTTTT
-,TRBJ1-4,-,TRBV28,CASSPSTGSDEKLFF,TGTGCCAGCAGCCCTTCGACAGGCAGTGACGAAAAACTGTTTTTT
-,TRBJ2-1,TRBD2,TRBV11-1,CASSSLAGGLNEQFF,TGTGCCAGCAGCTCTCTAGCGGGGGGGCTGAATGAGCAGTTCTTC
few,TRBJ2-6,TRBD1,TRBV7-2,CASTIMSGGVSGANVLTF,TGTGCCAGCACTATAATGTCAGGGGGCGTTTCTGGGGCCAACGTCCTGACTTTC
-,TRBJ2-7,TRBD2,TRBV28,CASSYGLAAQYF,TGTGCCAGCAGTTACGGACTAGCAGCGCAGTACTTC
few,TRBJ1-6,-,TRBV9,CASSVGGTGNSPLHF,TGTGCCAGCAGCGTAGGGGGGACTGGTAATTCACCCCTCCACTTT
-,TRBJ1-6,-,TRBV7-9,CASRTGTSYNSPLHF,TGTGCCAGCAGAACAGGGACGTCCTATAATTCACCCCTCCACTTT
-,TRBJ2-3,TRBD2,TRBV28,CASSPPPSGGFPSTDTQYF,TGTGCCAGCAGTCCCCCACCTAGCGGGGGGTTTCCTAGCACAGATACGCAGTATTTT